This T cell receptor (beta chain) emerged from a study of regulatory T cells in long-lasting Graves disease. Germline V lookup: CDR1 MNHEY, CDR2 SMNVEV (reference sequence). The V and J ends lost 6 bases and 2 bases respectively, with 15 bases between them. The CDR3 extends over 15 amino acids. Regarding time point: newly diagnosed GD, antithyroid drugs for less than 3 months. PBMC RNA was the source of the TCR library. Building the TCR beta libraries relied on iRepertoire HTBI primers, and CDR3 regions underwent Arm-PCR. TCRdb used MiXCR to reprocess the multiplex PCR reads, holding one entry per CDR3 protein. The data contain a few hundred thousand distinct CDR3 sequences, approximately 13% of them singletons. This clonotype was counted only a few times. This sample was also put to use in a study of T cells in Graves' hyperthyroidism and ophthalmopathy.

The sequenced sample was peripheral blood mononuclear cells (PBMCs), obtained at new diagnosis, from a patient treated with antithyroid drugs. The source of this sequence is a man aged 25 to 40 with Graves disease. This sequence joins TRBV27 and TRBJ2-3; tentatively, D is TRBD2 (5 bases). The CDR3 nucleotides are TGTGCCAGCAGCCAGGACTGGACCCTCACAGATACGCAGTATTTT. This encodes CASSQDWTLTDTQYF.